These 28 T cell receptor beta chains were sequenced from one sample in a study of blood T cell repertoires in COVID-19. Clones were read by immunoSEQ multiplex PCR, and TCRdb kept only the in-frame ones, dropping some. In the table there are under 200,000 clones, 89% of which are singletons. Sequencing input: PBMCs or T cells enriched from blood (not recorded which). These TCRs come from a woman aged 18 to 35 who had recovered from COVID-19.

DNA of the CDR3: TGTGCCAGCAGCTTGGGGGGTAGCGGGAGGGGAGCCAAAAACATTCAGTACTTC. Translating gives CASSLGGSGRGAKNIQYF. The chain uses TRBV5-4 and TRBJ2-4; 11 nucleotides line up with TRBD2. Germline V gene data show CDR1 as SGHNT and CDR2 as YYREEE (reference sequence). The CDR3 has 18 amino acids. Trimming removed 0 bases from V and 0 bases from J; junction bases left unmatched: 5.

The chain recombines TRBV11-2 with TRBJ1-2; D is perhaps TRBD1 (6 bases). Trimming shortened V by 1 base and J by 4 bases, and 13 bases separated the two germline ends. Germline-derived CDR1 and CDR2 are SGHAT and FQNNGV. The CDR3 totals 15 residues. The DNA for the CDR3 is TGTGCCAGCAGCTTAGCTCGGGACACTTCCTATGGCTACACCTTC. Translation: CASSLARDTSYGYTF.

J is TRBJ1-5 and V is TRBV18; perhaps TRBD1 as D (6 bases). The CDR3 loop spans 17 amino acids. In germline, CDR1 is KGHSH, CDR2 LQKENI. V lost 6 bases to trimming and J lost 0 bases, with 18 bases between them. CDR3 coding DNA: TGTGCCAGCTCCTACGTGGGGGGGGCCCGTAGCAATCAGCCCCAGCATTTT. Its protein product is CASSYVGGARSNQPQHF.

This chain connects TRBV12-5 to TRBJ2-2, with 7 bases that match TRBD2. Germline trimming cut 6 bases from V and 1 base from J; bases unmatched to any gene: 14. CDR1 is LGHNT and CDR2 is FRNRAP in the germline V gene. The CDR3 extends over 18 amino acids. DNA of the CDR3: TGTGCTAGTGGCTTTCTAGCGGAAGGCTTACTGAACACCGGGGAGCTGTTTTTT. Amino acid sequence: CASGFLAEGLLNTGELFF.

The chain links TRBV2 to TRBJ2-7; D possibly corresponds to TRBD2 (5 bases). V was pared by 2 bases and J by 0 bases, with 11 bases between. This CDR3 has 15 amino acids. CDR1 is SNHLY and CDR2 is FYNNEI in the germline V gene. The CDR3 coding sequence is TGTGCCAGCAGTGAACCAGCGGACCCCTCCTACGAGCAGTACTTC. This codes for CASSEPADPSYEQYF. The full variable domain, with the rest looked up from reference TRBV2 and TRBJ2-7, is EPEVTQTPSHQVTQMGQEVILRCVPISNHLYFYWYRQILGQKVEFLVSFYNNEISEKSEIFDDQFSVERPDGSNFTLKIRSTKLEDSAMYFCASSEPADPSYEQYFGPGTRLTVT.

V and J are TRBV12-3 or TRBV12-4 and TRBJ2-2; no reliable D call. The length of the CDR3 is 13 residues. Deletions cut 3 bases from V and 3 bases from J, with 5 bases between. The chain's CDR3 is CASSLSDTGELFF. The CDR3 DNA reads as TGTGCCAGCAGTTTGTCGGACACCGGGGAGCTGTTTTTT.

V gene TRBV27 combines with J gene TRBJ1-1; D gene unclear. The CDR3 is made up of 12 amino acids. Germline V CDR1 and CDR2: MNHEY, SMNVEV (reference sequence). The V and J ends lost 4 bases and 7 bases respectively, with 10 bases between them. In DNA, the CDR3 is TGTGCCAGCAGTTCCCAAGTCGGTGAAGCTTTCTTT. Translated, it gives CASSSQVGEAFF.

This clone has only a few counts. The genes are TRBV5-1 and TRBJ2-7, with a weak D call TRBD1 (8 bases). CDR1 is SGHRS, CDR2 YFSETQ, per germline. The CDR3 runs 14 residues. Trimming removed 2 bases from V and 6 bases from J, with 15 bases in between. The DNA for the CDR3 is TGCGCCAGCAGCTTAAACAGGGGGGAGGGCGAGCAGTACTTC. It is translated as CASSLNRGEGEQYF.

The rearrangement uses TRBV28 and TRBJ2-1; no definite D call. Germline CDR1 and CDR2: MDHEN and SYDVKM. V dropped 6 bases and J dropped 5 bases, with 11 bases sitting between them. The CDR3 loop spans 13 amino acids. The CDR3 DNA reads as TGTGCCAGCAGCTCCCGCGCGGACAATGAGCAGTTCTTC. Translation gives CASSSRADNEQFF.

The V and J genes are TRBV3-1 (or the pseudogene TRBV3-2) and TRBJ2-5; 10 bases line up with TRBD2. This CDR3 is 13 amino acids long. Germline trimming cut 4 bases from V and 4 bases from J; bases unmatched to any gene: 0. CDR1 and CDR2 (germline): LGHDT, YNNKEL (reference sequence). The DNA for the CDR3 is TGTGCCAGCAGCCTAGCGGGAGGAGAGACCCAGTACTTC. Translated: CASSLAGGETQYF.

The CDR3 here is CASFLGDSGANVLTF. Here the CDR3 DNA reads TGTGCCAGCTTTTTGGGAGACTCTGGGGCCAACGTCCTGACTTTC. V gene TRBV6-5 combines with J gene TRBJ2-6, with a possible D match to TRBD2 (5 bases). Germline loops: CDR1 MNHEY, CDR2 SVGAGI. V gave up 8 bases and J gave up 0 bases, with 11 bases separating them. The CDR3 length is 15 residues.

The chain is built from TRBV10-2 and TRBJ1-2; perhaps TRBD1 as D (6 bases). This CDR3 is built from 16 residues. Trimming pared 10 bases from V and 6 bases from J, leaving 27 bases between. Germline V gives CDR1 WSHSY, CDR2 SAAADI. Here the CDR3 reads CAIRAGDTWPRNGYTF. DNA for the CDR3: TGCGCCATCCGGGCTGGGGACACCTGGCCCCGGAATGGCTACACCTTC.

The chain uses TRBV27 and TRBJ1-2; 7 bases are shared with TRBD1. The CDR3 consists of 13 residues. V was pared by 3 bases and J by 4 bases, with 2 bases of the junction left unmatched. CDR1 is MNHEY and CDR2 is SMNVEV in the germline V gene (reference sequence). DNA of the CDR3: TGTGCCAGCAGTTTCAGGGACAGCTATGGCTACACCTTC. Its protein is CASSFRDSYGYTF.

This chain uses TRBV14 with TRBJ2-1; D is unclear. CDR1 SGHDN and CDR2 FVKESK come from the germline V gene. The CDR3 sequence is 17 residues long. Trimming pared 0 bases from V and 1 base from J, leaving 13 bases between. The CDR3 DNA is TGTGCCAGCAGCCAAGACGCCCTCGACTGGTCCTACAATGAGCAGTTCTTC. Translated: CASSQDALDWSYNEQFF.

The rearrangement links TRBV16 to TRBJ1-5; the D gene is possibly TRBD1 (5 bases). Germline values: CDR1 KGHSY, CDR2 FQNENV. The CDR3 is 14 residues long. With 6 bases removed from V and 4 bases from J, the gap between germline ends came to 13 bases. Written as DNA, the CDR3 is TGTGCCAGCAGTCCCGGGACTCAGAATCAGCCCCAGCATTTT. Protein sequence: CASSPGTQNQPQHF.

This clone appeared once. V gene TRBV28 combines with J gene TRBJ1-5; D is unclear. The V gene lost 2 bases and the J gene lost 5 bases, with 10 bases spanning the gap. Germline lookup yields CDR1 MDHEN and CDR2 SYDVKM. CDR3 size: 14 residues. The CDR3 is CASSLPLRYQPQHF. The CDR3 nucleotides are TGTGCCAGCAGTTTACCCCTCAGATATCAGCCCCAGCATTTT.

This chain connects TRBV9 to TRBJ2-7; 9 nucleotides align to TRBD1. The CDR3 spans 15 residues. J was trimmed by 4 bases and V by 0 bases; bases with no gene match: 5. The germline V gene encodes CDR1 SGDLS and CDR2 YYNGEE. CDR3 nucleotide sequence: TGTGCCAGCAGCGTAGGGGACAGGGACACTTACGAGCAGTACTTC. It codes for CASSVGDRDTYEQYF. The full variable domain, in which reference TRBV9 and TRBJ2-7 provide the parts outside the CDR3, is DSGVTQTPKHLITATGQRVTLRCSPRSGDLSVYWYQQSLDQGLQFLIQYYNGEERAKGNILERFSAQQFPDLHSELNLSSLELGDSALYFCASSVGDRDTYEQYFGPGTRLTVT.

In DNA, the CDR3 is TGTGCCAGCTCACCTGGTACTAGCTCCGAGCAGTACTTC. Amino acids: CASSPGTSSEQYF. V gene TRBV18 combines with J gene TRBJ2-7, with D maybe TRBD2 (6 bases). Trimming pared 3 bases from V and 6 bases from J, leaving 12 bases between. The CDR3 contains 13 residues. CDR1 KGHSH and CDR2 LQKENI come from the germline V gene.

This clone was recorded a few times. The CDR3 protein is CASSLSYYGYTF. The DNA for the CDR3 is TGTGCCAGCAGTTTATCTTACTATGGCTACACCTTC. The chain uses TRBV28 and TRBJ1-2; D is unresolved. This CDR3 region has 12 residues. Germline V gene data show CDR1 as MDHEN and CDR2 as SYDVKM. V lost 1 base and J lost 3, with 3 bases in between.

The V and J genes are TRBV15 and TRBJ2-7, with 7 bases fitting TRBD2. The CDR3 extends over 14 amino acids. Germline V gene sequence: CDR1 LNHNV, CDR2 YYDKDF (reference sequence). V lost 1 base and J lost 4; bases outside the gene matches: 4. As DNA, the CDR3 is TGTGCCACCAGCAGAGGGACTAGAGGATACGAGCAGTACTTC. Protein product: CATSRGTRGYEQYF.

This clone appeared a single time. This chain links TRBV2 with TRBJ1-2; tentatively, D is TRBD1 (5 bases). The germline gives CDR1 SNHLY, CDR2 FYNNEI. This CDR3 spans 14 amino acids. V lost 0 bases, J lost 4 bases, and 9 bases lay in between. CDR3 sequence reads: CASSEADIVYGYTF. The CDR3 DNA is TGTGCCAGCAGTGAAGCGGACATAGTCTATGGCTACACCTTC.

The rearrangement links TRBV3-1 (or the pseudogene TRBV3-2) to TRBJ2-7; 10 nucleotides line up with TRBD2. Germline V gene lookup returns CDR1 LGHDT and CDR2 YNNKEL (reference sequence). This CDR3 has 16 residues. V shed 0 bases and J 4 bases; nucleotides not matched to a gene: 6. CDR3 bases: TGTGCCAGCAGCCAAGATCGACCAGCGGGAGGGTACGAGCAGTACTTC. Residues: CASSQDRPAGGYEQYF.

Points on this clone: The junction departs from germline at one end; a sequencing error may be responsible. The J gene is TRBJ2-1, the V gene TRBV4-3, with a weak D call TRBD2 (6 bases). The CDR3 loop spans 16 amino acids. Germline V gene lookup returns CDR1 LGHNA and CDR2 YSLEER. In DNA, the CDR3 is TGCGCCAGCAGCCAAGCTACCTGGGACTCCAACAATGAGCAGTTCTTC. Its protein is CASSQATWDSNNEQFF.

The J gene is TRBJ2-2, the V gene TRBV11-2; 12 positions agree with TRBD2. The length of the CDR3 is 17 residues. CDR1 and CDR2 from the germline V gene are SGHAT and FQNNGV. V was clipped by 2 bases and J by 4 bases; unmatched bases: 5. CDR3 in amino acids: CASSLRPLAGGTGELFF. CDR3 nucleotide sequence: TGTGCCAGCAGCTTAAGACCACTAGCGGGAGGCACCGGGGAGCTGTTTTTT.

The chain has TRBV7-6 and TRBJ2-7; 15 bases align to TRBD2. V shed 6 bases, J shed 0 bases, and the junction held 18 bases outside the gene matches. Germline V CDR1 and CDR2: SGHVS, FNYEAQ. This CDR3 is built from 21 residues. CDR3 amino acids: CASRPTYSGTSGRFSSYEQYF. The CDR3 DNA is TGTGCCAGCAGACCTACTTATTCCGGGACTAGCGGGAGGTTTAGCTCCTACGAGCAGTACTTC. Combining the CDR3 with reference TRBV7-6 and TRBJ2-7 gives the whole variable domain GAGVSQSPRYKVTKRGQDVALRCDPISGHVSLYWYRQALGQGPEFLTYFNYEAQQDKSGLPNDRFSAERPEGSISTLTIQRTEQRDSAMYRCASRPTYSGTSGRFSSYEQYFGPGTRLTVT.

V and J are TRBV30 and TRBJ1-2; D unresolved. There are 15 residues in the CDR3. V was trimmed by 1 base and J by 8 bases, leaving 20 bases between them. Germline loops: CDR1 GTSNPN, CDR2 SVGIG (reference sequence). The CDR3 here is CAWSGTTLGDWGYTF. In nucleotides, the CDR3 is TGTGCCTGGAGTGGTACCACACTGGGAGATTGGGGCTACACCTTC.

The chain combines TRBV6-2 or TRBV6-3 with TRBJ1-1; the D gene is possibly TRBD1 (6 bases). Trimming cost V 5 bases and J 4 bases, with 11 bases left between them. This CDR3 contains 13 residues. Germline loops: CDR1 MNHEY, CDR2 SVGEGT. The CDR3 nucleotides read TGTGCCAGCAGTCGGGGGGGCGGCACTGAAGCTTTCTTT. This gives the protein CASSRGGGTEAFF.

The V call is TRBV3-1 (or the pseudogene TRBV3-2), the J call TRBJ2-1, with D possibly being TRBD2 (6 bases). The length of the CDR3 is 14 residues. Germline loops: CDR1 LGHDT, CDR2 YNNKEL (reference sequence). Trimming removed 6 bases from V and 4 bases from J, with 13 bases in between. CDR3 DNA: TGTGCCAGCAGTCTGCTAGCGAGTTACAATGAGCAGTTCTTC. Translating gives CASSLLASYNEQFF.